What follows are 26 T cell receptor beta chains derived from one specimen sequenced in a study of blood T cell repertoires in COVID-19. Sequenced by immunoSEQ multiplex PCR; TCRdb stores in-frame clones only, minus some. Here the sample spans about 200,000 clones, more than 75% being singletons. Sequencing was done on a sample of peripheral blood. The receptors derive from a woman older than 75 with acute or convalescent COVID-19.

The chain employs TRBV30 and TRBJ1-5; TRBD1 aligns across 7 bases. The CDR3 extends over 14 amino acids. J was trimmed by 1 base and V by 0 bases; bases with no gene match: 0. Germline V lookup: CDR1 GTSNPN, CDR2 SVGIG (reference sequence). Here the CDR3 DNA reads TGTGCCTGGAGTGTGACAGGGAGCAATCAGCCCCAGCATTTT. Translation: CAWSVTGSNQPQHF.

The chain carries TRBV9 and TRBJ2-1; 11 bases fit TRBD2. V trimming: 6 bases; J trimming: 9 bases; junction bases outside the gene matches: 8. CDR3 length equals 14 residues. Germline values: CDR1 SGDLS, CDR2 YYNGEE. CDR3 region: CASTQLAGASEQFF. Written as DNA, the CDR3 is TGTGCCAGCACACAACTAGCGGGAGCTAGTGAGCAGTTCTTC.

V is TRBV5-6 and J is TRBJ2-7; TRBD1 is a possible D gene (6 bases). The germline CDR1 and CDR2 sequences are SGHDT and YYEEEE. Trimming cost V 4 bases and J 2 bases, with 16 bases left between them. The length of the CDR3 is 15 residues. CDR3 nucleotides: TGTGCCAGCAGCGCCAGGACAGAGTTTACCTACGAGCAGTACTTC. It yields the protein CASSARTEFTYEQYF.

The chain recombines TRBV18 with TRBJ2-3; D ambiguous. CDR3 size: 16 residues. Trimming shortened V by 0 bases and J by 4 bases, and 14 bases separated the two germline ends. Per the germline V gene, CDR1 is KGHSH and CDR2 is LQKENI. DNA of the CDR3: TGTGCCAGCTCACCACCGAGTAGAGTCGCCTCAGATACGCAGTATTTT. Amino acids: CASSPPSRVASDTQYF.

The CDR3 is CASNPRDRGGTPLHF. DNA for the CDR3: TGTGCCAGCAACCCCCGGGACAGGGGAGGAACACCCCTCCACTTT. The chain links TRBV6-6 to TRBJ1-6; 10 bases map to TRBD1. The V gene's germline CDR1 is MNHNY and CDR2 SVGAGI (reference sequence). The V segment lost 7 bases and the J segment 11 bases; nucleotides outside the gene matches: 11. This CDR3 contains 15 residues.

The chain has TRBV6-6 and TRBJ2-3, with D perhaps matching TRBD1 (6 bases). Deletions cut 4 bases from V and 2 bases from J, with 13 bases between. CDR1 and CDR2 (germline): MNHNY, SVGAGI (reference sequence). The CDR3 is 15 amino acids. In DNA form, the CDR3 reads TGTGCCAGCAGTTCCACGGACAGAAACACAGATACGCAGTATTTT. It encodes CASSSTDRNTDTQYF.

The chain links TRBV10-1 to TRBJ2-7, with D unresolved. The CDR3 has 16 amino acids. V lost 3 bases to trimming and J lost 6 bases, with 21 bases between them. Germline V gene sequence: CDR1 WNHNN, CDR2 SYGVQD (reference sequence). The CDR3, as DNA: TGCGCCAGCAGTGATTCCGTGGCATCCCTAAGAGGCGAGCAGTACTTC. This encodes CASSDSVASLRGEQYF.

V usage is TRBV29-1 and J usage is TRBJ2-6, with TRBD1 as a possible D gene (5 bases). Germline CDR1 and CDR2: SQVTM and ANQGSEA. Trimming took 5 bases from V and 1 from J, leaving 6 bases between them. The CDR3 is made up of 13 amino acids. In DNA, the CDR3 is TGCAGCGTTCAGGGATCTGGGGCCAACGTCCTGACTTTC. As protein: CSVQGSGANVLTF.

This clone was recorded a few times. CDR3 in DNA: TGTGCCAGCTTGGGGGGGCTAGCGGTTTACAATGAGCAGTTCTTC. It specifies CASLGGLAVYNEQFF. The chain uses TRBV7-3 and TRBJ2-1; D may be TRBD2 (7 bases). This CDR3 is built from 15 residues. V was clipped by 8 bases and J by 4 bases, with 18 bases between them. Looked up from germline, CDR1 is SGHTA and CDR2 is FQGTGA.

V is TRBV7-2 and J is TRBJ2-7, with 9 bases that match TRBD1. CDR1 and CDR2 (germline): SGHTA, FQGNSA. V lost 5 bases, J lost 2 bases, and 10 bases stayed unmatched. This CDR3 contains 16 residues. The CDR3 nucleotides read TGTGCCAGCAGCCTAATGGGGACAGGGCGGGCCTACGAGCAGTACTTC. The encoded protein is CASSLMGTGRAYEQYF.

This clone was detected a few times. The chain carries TRBV18 and TRBJ2-5, with D possibly being TRBD2 (6 bases). The CDR3 is 16 amino acids. V lost 3 bases and J lost 4, with 18 bases in between. Germline values: CDR1 KGHSH, CDR2 LQKENI. CDR3 sequence reads: CASSPPTWTGVETQYF. DNA for the CDR3: TGTGCCAGCTCACCCCCAACTTGGACGGGGGTAGAGACCCAGTACTTC.

In its sample, this clone was seen once. J is TRBJ1-5 and V is TRBV6-1, with D possibly being TRBD1 (5 bases). The length of the CDR3 is 17 residues. Germline V gene sequence: CDR1 MNHNS, CDR2 SASEGT. The germline V and J ends were trimmed by 2 bases and 0 bases, with 14 bases remaining between them. This CDR3 is CASSEKPTVYSNQPQHF. The CDR3 bases are TGTGCCAGCAGTGAAAAACCGACAGTCTATAGCAATCAGCCCCAGCATTTT.

The V call is TRBV19, the J call TRBJ2-6, with TRBD1 matching over 7 bases. The CDR3 runs to 19 residues. Germline V gene sequence: CDR1 LNHDA, CDR2 SQIVND (reference sequence). V was pared by 4 bases and J by 2 bases, with 14 bases of the junction left unmatched. The CDR3 sequence: CASSRLSTGLVTGANVLTF. The CDR3 DNA reads as TGTGCCAGTAGTAGACTTTCGACAGGGCTAGTTACTGGGGCCAACGTCCTGACTTTC.

The V gene is TRBV5-1, the J gene TRBJ2-3; D remains ambiguous. V was shortened by 2 bases and J by 3 bases, with 7 bases between the two germline ends. The CDR3 has 13 residues. From germline, CDR1 is SGHRS and CDR2 YFSETQ. In DNA form, the CDR3 reads TGCGCCAGCAGCTTTTCCCGGACAGATACGCAGTATTTT. Its protein is CASSFSRTDTQYF.

The chain couples TRBV5-1 to TRBJ2-1; 7 bases line up with TRBD1. Germline CDR1 reads SGHRS; CDR2 reads YFSETQ. The CDR3 extends over 14 amino acids. V was clipped by 3 bases and J by 5 bases; unmatched bases: 5. CDR3 DNA sequence: TGCGCCAGCAGCTGGGACAGCACTGACAATGAGCAGTTCTTC. This encodes CASSWDSTDNEQFF. The complete variable domain, with remaining parts taken from reference TRBV5-1 and TRBJ2-1, reads KAGVTQTPRYLIKTRGQQVTLSCSPISGHRSVSWYQQTPGQGLQFLFEYFSETQRNKGNFPGRFSGRQFSNSRSEMNVSTLELGDSALYLCASSWDSTDNEQFFGPGTRLTVL.

The V gene is TRBV19, the J gene TRBJ2-6, with 9 bases lining up with TRBD1. This CDR3 has 16 amino acids. CDR1 is LNHDA and CDR2 is SQIVND in the germline V gene (reference sequence). V lost 3 bases and J lost 4; bases outside the gene matches: 4. CDR3 loop: CASSITGGQGANVLTF. CDR3 DNA sequence: TGTGCCAGTAGTATCACAGGGGGCCAAGGGGCCAACGTCCTGACTTTC.

The chain couples TRBV27 to TRBJ1-5; D not resolved. Germline V gene sequence: CDR1 MNHEY, CDR2 SMNVEV (reference sequence). The CDR3 is 16 residues long. Trimming removed 3 bases from V and 1 base from J, with 13 bases in between. In DNA form, the CDR3 reads TGTGCCAGCAGTTTTAGAGGAGGTATGAGCAATCAGCCCCAGCATTTT. It specifies CASSFRGGMSNQPQHF.

V gene TRBV6-5 combines with J gene TRBJ1-5; D is possibly TRBD1 (6 bases). CDR3 size: 14 residues. Deletions cut 2 bases from V and 4 bases from J, with 9 bases between. In germline, CDR1 is MNHEY, CDR2 SVGAGI. CDR3 sequence (DNA): TGTGCCAGCAGTTACCGGGGGGCGAATCAGCCCCAGCATTTT. Protein sequence: CASSYRGANQPQHF.

This clone was found a few times. This chain connects TRBV5-1 to TRBJ1-6; 9 nucleotides agree with TRBD1. The CDR3 length is 14 residues. Trimming cost V 4 bases and J 13 bases; bases outside gene matches: 9. The V gene's germline CDR1 is SGHRS and CDR2 YFSETQ. The DNA of the CDR3 is TGCGCCAGCAGCATACAGGGGGCTGAGGATCCCCTCCACTTT. Amino acids: CASSIQGAEDPLHF.

The chain combines TRBV7-9 with TRBJ1-2; 8 nucleotides match TRBD1. The CDR3 extends over 13 amino acids. V lost 5 bases and J lost 4; bases outside the gene matches: 3. CDR1 SEHNR and CDR2 FQNEAQ come from the germline V gene (reference sequence). The CDR3 protein is CASSPQGGYGYTF. Here the CDR3 DNA reads TGTGCCAGCAGCCCACAGGGGGGCTATGGCTACACCTTC.

CDR3 DNA sequence: TGTGCCAGCAGCCAAGAACTCCTTGAACTAGCGGGAGGGCCTAATGAGCAGTTCTTC. Protein product: CASSQELLELAGGPNEQFF. This chain joins TRBV3-1 (or the pseudogene TRBV3-2) and TRBJ2-1; the match to TRBD2 covers 13 bases. The V and J ends lost 0 bases and 7 bases, in that order; junction bases with no gene match: 12. CDR1 is LGHDT, CDR2 YNNKEL, per germline (reference sequence). The CDR3 has 19 residues.

This clone was picked up one time. The chain combines TRBV12-3 or TRBV12-4 with TRBJ1-1, with TRBD1 as a possible D gene (6 bases). The CDR3 runs to 13 residues. V lost 0 bases, J lost 5 bases, and 7 bases lay in between. The CDR3 protein is CASSLAQGTEAFF. DNA for the CDR3: TGTGCCAGCAGTTTAGCCCAGGGGACTGAAGCTTTCTTT.

The genes are TRBV2 and TRBJ1-2; D possibly corresponds to TRBD1 (6 bases). The V end lost 5 bases, the J end lost 7 bases, and 14 bases lay between the germline ends. The CDR3 is made up of 13 amino acids. Germline V gene lookup returns CDR1 SNHLY and CDR2 FYNNEI. In nucleotides, the CDR3 is TGTGCCAGCAGTAACACAGGGCTCTCTGGCTACACCTTC. It translates to CASSNTGLSGYTF.

The V call is TRBV2, the J call TRBJ2-3; the D is unclear. Germline loops: CDR1 SNHLY, CDR2 FYNNEI. CDR3 length: 13 amino acids. The V and J ends lost 3 bases and 6 bases respectively, with 10 bases between them. CDR3 nucleotide sequence: TGTGCCAGCAGTGATGAGGTGCTGGATACGCAGTATTTT. Protein: CASSDEVLDTQYF.

This chain links TRBV7-3 with TRBJ1-2; no clear D gene. The CDR3 is 14 amino acids. In germline, CDR1 is SGHTA, CDR2 FQGTGA. Trimming removed 6 bases at V and 0 bases at J, with 11 bases between. CDR3 loop: CASSLDGTNYGYTF. DNA of the CDR3: TGTGCCAGCAGTCTAGACGGTACTAACTATGGCTACACCTTC. Looking up the rest from reference TRBV7-3 and TRBJ1-2 gives the full variable domain: GAGVSQTPSNKVTEKGKYVELRCDPISGHTALYWYRQSLGQGPEFLIYFQGTGAADDSGLPNDRFFAVRPEGSVSTLKIQRTERGDSAVYLCASSLDGTNYGYTFGSGTRLTVV.

The genes are TRBV7-2 and TRBJ2-3, with 11 bases identical to TRBD2. CDR3 length: 18 residues. V shed 5 bases, J shed 3 bases, and the junction held 13 bases outside the gene matches. Germline CDR1 and CDR2: SGHTA and FQGNSA. CDR3 region: CASSPRTLAGVFTDTQYF. The CDR3 DNA follows: TGTGCCAGCAGCCCGAGAACACTAGCGGGAGTTTTTACAGATACGCAGTATTTT.